Listed here are 32 T cell receptor beta chains from one sample, sequenced in a study of long-term antiretroviral therapy in people with HIV. immunoSEQ v3.0 was run at survey level. The protocol was immunoSEQ multiplex PCR, while the TCRdb copy is restricted to in-frame clones and leaves out a portion. The repertoire has about 35,000 clones, approximately 83% of them found once; the top ten carry roughly a tenth. The source material was unsorted PBMCs, sampled 2.2 years after starting antiretroviral therapy. These receptors were taken from a man aged 18-30 years with HIV.

V usage is TRBV29-1 and J usage is TRBJ1-1; D ambiguous. CDR3 length equals 15 residues. The V and J ends lost 5 bases and 0 bases respectively, with 16 bases between them. Germline V lookup: CDR1 SQVTM, CDR2 ANQGSEA. CDR3 DNA: TGCAGCGTTTCGGGTGGCTGGGGTATGAACACTGAAGCTTTCTTT. Protein sequence: CSVSGGWGMNTEAFF.

The V gene is TRBV5-4, the J gene TRBJ1-6; D unclear. This CDR3 is built from 12 residues. Looked up from germline, CDR1 is SGHNT and CDR2 is YYREEE (reference sequence). Between the trimmed V and J ends, which lost 3 bases and 5 bases, there was a span of 3 bases. The CDR3 DNA is TGTGCCAGCAGCTGGGATAATTCACCCCTCCACTTT. This codes for CASSWDNSPLHF.

V is TRBV29-1 and J is TRBJ2-1; no definite D call. Per germline, CDR1 SQVTM and CDR2 ANQGSEA. The ends were cut back, 0 bases at V and 7 bases at J, with 1 base in the middle. There are 10 residues in the CDR3. CDR3 region: CSVEENEQFF. The CDR3 DNA reads TGCAGCGTTGAAGAAAATGAGCAGTTCTTC.

This chain uses TRBV9 with TRBJ2-2; TRBD2 matches at 7 bases. V shed 3 bases, J shed 6 bases, and the junction held 11 bases outside the gene matches. The CDR3 runs to 16 residues. Germline V gene sequence: CDR1 SGDLS, CDR2 YYNGEE. The CDR3 DNA reads TGTGCCAGCAGCGCGAGTGGCGGGAGTCTACCCGGGGAGCTGTTTTTT. Its translation is CASSASGGSLPGELFF.

V and J are TRBV9 and TRBJ1-1; the D gene is possibly TRBD1 (5 bases). V lost 6 bases and J lost 4, with 16 bases in between. The germline CDR1 and CDR2 sequences are SGDLS and YYNGEE. This CDR3 contains 14 residues. The CDR3 DNA follows: TGTGCCAGCACCTCGACAGCGATTGGCACTGAAGCTTTCTTT. Protein product: CASTSTAIGTEAFF.

CDR3 loop: CASKGQETQYF. CDR3 DNA: TGTGCCAGCAAAGGCCAAGAGACCCAGTACTTC. The chain employs TRBV7-9 and TRBJ2-5, with D unclear. Per germline, CDR1 SEHNR and CDR2 FQNEAQ (reference sequence). With 7 bases removed from V and 1 base from J, the gap between germline ends came to 4 bases. The CDR3 has 11 residues.

This rearrangement joins TRBV30 to TRBJ2-5; D not resolved. The CDR3 contains 10 residues. The germline V gene has CDR1 GTSNPN and CDR2 SVGIG (reference sequence). Trimming pared 4 bases from V and 4 bases from J, leaving 4 bases between. CDR3 nucleotides: TGTGCCTGGACAGGAGAGACCCAGTACTTC. Its protein is CAWTGETQYF.

This clone was seen once. The rearrangement links TRBV4-2 to TRBJ2-7; tentative D call: TRBD2 (5 bases). Germline CDR1 and CDR2: LGHNA and YNFKEQ. The germline V and J ends were trimmed by 0 bases and 10 bases, with 16 bases remaining between them. The CDR3 is made up of 14 amino acids. CDR3 nucleotides: TGTGCCAGCAGCCAAGAAAGAGGAGCAAGGACTCAGTACTTC. Translation gives CASSQERGARTQYF.

This chain links TRBV18 with TRBJ2-2, with a possible D match to TRBD2 (5 bases). The CDR3 has 12 amino acids. Between the trimmed V and J ends, which lost 2 bases and 13 bases, there was a span of 11 bases. Looked up from germline, CDR1 is KGHSH and CDR2 is LQKENI. CDR3: CASSPGRSGLFF. CDR3 bases: TGTGCCAGCTCACCAGGGAGATCGGGGCTGTTTTTT.

The chain is built from TRBV7-3 and TRBJ2-7; D possibly corresponds to TRBD1 (5 bases). This CDR3 comprises 15 residues. V lost 5 bases and J lost 2, with 16 bases in between. Germline V gene lookup returns CDR1 SGHTA and CDR2 FQGTGA. CDR3: CASSPDQGNPYEQYF. The CDR3 coding sequence is TGTGCCAGCAGCCCCGACCAGGGAAACCCCTACGAGCAGTACTTC.

This chain links TRBV5-4 with TRBJ1-2, with TRBD1 matching 11 bases. The V segment lost 3 bases and the J segment 8 bases; nucleotides outside the gene matches: 9. The V gene's germline CDR1 is SGHNT and CDR2 YYREEE (reference sequence). This CDR3 has 15 residues. CDR3 in amino acids: CASSSVGTGGGGYTF. In DNA form, the CDR3 reads TGTGCCAGCAGCTCTGTCGGGACAGGGGGAGGAGGCTACACCTTC.

The chain combines TRBV19 with TRBJ2-7; possible D gene TRBD2, 6 bases. This CDR3 has 15 residues. Germline V gene data show CDR1 as LNHDA and CDR2 as SQIVND (reference sequence). Deletions cut 9 bases from V and 3 bases from J, with 21 bases between. In DNA form, the CDR3 reads TGTGCCAGAAGGCGTGGGAGGTCCCAAAGCTACGAGCAGTACTTC. Translated: CARRRGRSQSYEQYF.

The chain couples TRBV19 to TRBJ1-2, with 8 bases matching TRBD1. Germline loops: CDR1 LNHDA, CDR2 SQIVND (reference sequence). The CDR3 is made up of 17 amino acids. Trimming took 3 bases from V and 2 from J; bases not matched to a gene: 11. This CDR3 is CASSIPRLTGVNYGYTF. In nucleotides, the CDR3 is TGTGCCAGTAGTATCCCTCGTCTGACAGGGGTGAACTATGGCTACACCTTC. The variable domain in full, with the rest retrieved from reference TRBV19 and TRBJ1-2, is DGGITQSPKYLFRKEGQNVTLSCEQNLNHDAMYWYRQDPGQGLRLIYYSQIVNDFQKGDIAEGYSVSREKKESFPLTVTSAQKNPTAFYLCASSIPRLTGVNYGYTFGSGTRLTVV.

The chain joins TRBV2 to TRBJ1-5; tentative D call: TRBD1 (5 bases). V lost 5 bases to trimming and J lost 0 bases, with 14 bases between them. The CDR3 contains 16 residues. From germline, CDR1 is SNHLY and CDR2 FYNNEI. The CDR3 sequence: CASSSEGLNSNQPQHF. CDR3 nucleotide sequence: TGTGCCAGCAGTAGTGAGGGACTGAATAGCAATCAGCCCCAGCATTTT.

This chain joins TRBV19 and TRBJ2-6, with 7 nucleotides matching TRBD2. The CDR3 length is 16 residues. Trimming removed 5 bases from V and 1 base from J; junction bases left unmatched: 5. Germline V gene data show CDR1 as LNHDA and CDR2 as SQIVND (reference sequence). CDR3 in DNA: TGTGCCAGTAGTCACGGGGAGGGGTCTGGGGCCAACGTCCTGACTTTC. This gives the protein CASSHGEGSGANVLTF.

The rearrangement uses TRBV27 and TRBJ2-7; tentative D call: TRBD2 (7 bases). Trimming cost V 4 bases and J 1 base, with 14 bases left between them. The CDR3 loop spans 15 amino acids. Looked up from germline, CDR1 is MNHEY and CDR2 is SMNVEV (reference sequence). In nucleotides, the CDR3 is TGTGCCAGCAGTTCCCAGCGGGACACTTCCTACGAGCAGTACTTC. This encodes CASSSQRDTSYEQYF.

The rearrangement joins TRBV6-6 to TRBJ2-7; possible D gene TRBD2, 7 bases. V gave up 6 bases and J gave up 7 bases, with 13 bases separating them. The germline V gene encodes CDR1 MNHNY and CDR2 SVGAGI (reference sequence). This CDR3 is built from 12 residues. This CDR3 reads CASRGGGREQYF. CDR3 sequence (DNA): TGTGCCAGCAGGGGAGGGGGGAGAGAGCAGTACTTC.

The chain couples TRBV29-1 to TRBJ2-7; 7 positions match TRBD1. Germline V gene data show CDR1 as SQVTM and CDR2 as ANQGSEA. The trim removed 0 bases at V and 0 bases at J, leaving 5 bases unmatched. This CDR3 contains 15 residues. CDR3 amino acids: CSVEDDRADSYEQYF. The CDR3 nucleotides read TGCAGCGTTGAAGACGACAGGGCGGACTCCTACGAGCAGTACTTC.

This clone occurred a few times. V and J are TRBV9 and TRBJ1-6, with D unclear. The CDR3 extends over 16 amino acids. From germline, CDR1 is SGDLS and CDR2 YYNGEE. V was cut by 0 bases and J by 6 bases, with 13 bases left in between. This CDR3 is CASSVDPSPLNSPLHF. The DNA of the CDR3 is TGTGCCAGCAGCGTAGACCCCAGTCCCCTTAATTCACCCCTCCACTTT.

Regarding this clone: One end of the junction does not line up with germline, which may come from a read error. The rearrangement joins TRBV7-7 to TRBJ2-6; 13 bases are a match to TRBD2. The germline V gene encodes CDR1 SSHAT and CDR2 FNYEAQ (reference sequence). CDR3 length: 17 residues. Here the CDR3 DNA reads TGTGCTAGCAGCCCCGGACTAGCGGGAGCCGGGGCCAACGTCCTGACTTTC. Translation: CASSPGLAGAGANVLTF. Complete variable domain (other parts from reference TRBV7-7 and TRBJ2-6): GAGVSQSPRYKVTKRGQDVTLRCDPISSHATLYWYQQALGQGPEFLTYFNYEAQPDKSGLPSDRFSAERPEGSISTLTIQRTEQRDSAMYRCASSPGLAGAGANVLTFGAGSRLTVL.

J is TRBJ2-7 and V is TRBV19; a weak D match, TRBD1 (6 bases). The CDR3 has 12 amino acids. Germline CDR1 reads LNHDA; CDR2 reads SQIVND (reference sequence). Trimming left V 6 bases short and J 7 bases short, with 13 bases between. The CDR3 loop reads CASRQGNGEQYF. CDR3 sequence (DNA): TGTGCCAGTAGACAGGGCAATGGGGAGCAGTACTTC.

The rearrangement uses TRBV5-1 and TRBJ1-2; 10 bases fit TRBD1. The ends lost 0 bases at V and 4 bases at J; junction bases unmatched: 9. This CDR3 contains 17 residues. Germline V gene data show CDR1 as SGHRS and CDR2 as YFSETQ. The CDR3, as DNA: TGCGCCAGCAGCTTGGGATCCGGGGACAGGGGCCTCTATGGCTACACCTTC. It encodes CASSLGSGDRGLYGYTF.

The J gene is TRBJ2-2, the V gene TRBV4-2; the D gene is possibly TRBD1 (6 bases). CDR3 length equals 17 residues. V lost 4 bases to trimming and J lost 2 bases, with 17 bases between them. Germline V gene sequence: CDR1 LGHNA, CDR2 YNFKEQ. The CDR3 reads CASSPPGAALNTGELFF. The CDR3 DNA is TGTGCCAGCAGCCCCCCAGGGGCAGCTCTCAACACCGGGGAGCTGTTTTTT.

Here the CDR3 DNA reads TGTGCCAGCAGCTTTATAGGGGATCACACCTTC. Its protein product is CASSFIGDHTF. The V and J genes are TRBV7-9 and TRBJ1-2; possible D gene TRBD1, 5 bases. Per the germline V gene, CDR1 is SEHNR and CDR2 is FQNEAQ (reference sequence). The CDR3 is made up of 11 amino acids. V shed 3 bases and J shed 12 bases, with 11 bases lying between them.

This chain uses TRBV7-9 with TRBJ1-4; D not certain. V lost 5 bases and J 4 bases, leaving 14 bases between the germline ends. This CDR3 spans 15 amino acids. CDR1 is SEHNR, CDR2 FQNEAQ, per germline (reference sequence). CDR3 DNA sequence: TGTGCCAGCAGCCCGCAGACGGAGGATAATGAAAAACTGTTTTTT. Translating gives CASSPQTEDNEKLFF.

The rearrangement joins TRBV4-1 to TRBJ2-1, with 11 bases identical to TRBD2. The V gene end was trimmed by 3 bases and the J gene end by 5 bases; junction bases not matched to a gene: 9. The germline gives CDR1 MGHRA, CDR2 YSYEKL. The CDR3 has 17 residues. CDR3 sequence: CASSQIAGGPWDNEQFF. The CDR3 bases are TGCGCCAGCAGCCAGATAGCGGGAGGGCCTTGGGACAATGAGCAGTTCTTC.

V gene TRBV2 combines with J gene TRBJ2-7; D not certain. Germline-derived CDR1 and CDR2 are SNHLY and FYNNEI. This CDR3 is 11 amino acids long. V was pared by 5 bases and J by 6 bases, with 8 bases between. The CDR3 nucleotides read TGTGCCAGCAGTTACAGTTTCGAGCAGTACTTC. Protein product: CASSYSFEQYF.

This chain connects TRBV7-9 to TRBJ1-2; D perhaps matches TRBD1 (5 bases). The CDR3 spans 16 residues. V was pared by 0 bases and J by 2 bases, with 13 bases between. Germline assignment: CDR1 SEHNR and CDR2 FQNEAQ (reference sequence). CDR3 nucleotides: TGTGCCAGCAGCTTAGCCAGGGAGGAGGTGAACTATGGCTACACCTTC. Amino acid sequence: CASSLAREEVNYGYTF.

In its sample, this clone was seen a few times. The V gene is TRBV7-9, the J gene TRBJ2-2; no reliable D call. Germline-derived CDR1 and CDR2 are SEHNR and FQNEAQ (reference sequence). This CDR3 is built from 13 residues. Trimming cost V 5 bases and J 4 bases, with 8 bases left between them. The CDR3 sequence is CASSLDFTGELFF. CDR3 nucleotides: TGTGCCAGCAGCCTCGACTTCACCGGGGAGCTGTTTTTT.

The rearrangement joins TRBV2 to TRBJ2-7; D call uncertain. CDR3 size: 12 residues. V lost 6 bases, J lost 0 bases, and 6 bases lay in between. The V gene's germline CDR1 is SNHLY and CDR2 FYNNEI. This CDR3 reads CASSLSSYEQYF. Here the CDR3 DNA reads TGTGCCAGCAGCCTTAGCTCCTACGAGCAGTACTTC.

CDR3 sequence (DNA): TGTGCCAGCAGCCATCCACTGACAGGGCGCTACGAGCAGTACTTC. It yields the protein CASSHPLTGRYEQYF. The chain uses TRBV11-2 and TRBJ2-7, with 7 positions matching TRBD1. Per germline, CDR1 SGHAT and CDR2 FQNNGV. The V and J ends lost 5 bases and 3 bases, in that order; junction bases with no gene match: 10. CDR3 size: 15 residues.

The chain has TRBV27 and TRBJ2-7, with unresolved D. The CDR3 is 13 residues long. V shed 3 bases and J shed 3 bases, with 9 bases lying between them. Germline loops: CDR1 MNHEY, CDR2 SMNVEV (reference sequence). The CDR3 DNA follows: TGTGCCAGCAGTTTTTCCAAGGGCTACGAGCAGTACTTC. It encodes CASSFSKGYEQYF.